A selection of T cell receptor beta chains follows, all from one sample in a study of blood T cell repertoires in COVID-19. The repertoire was sequenced with immunoSEQ multiplex PCR; TCRdb's copy has only in-frame clones and lacks some. There are a few hundred thousand clones in the sample; 75% to 90% occur only once, and over 8% lies in the top ten. The sequenced material came from PBMCs or T cells enriched from blood (not recorded which). These receptors were obtained from a woman in her thirties or forties who had recovered from COVID-19. The CDR3 runs from the conserved cysteine through the conserved F or W. D genes are given only for firm matches. The size of a clone is reported for some rows only, either as once, few or many, or as a class for expanded clones.

j_call,v_call,clone_size,d_call,cdr3_nt,cdr3_aa
TRBJ2-1,TRBV5-1,.,TRBD1,TGCGCCAGCAGCCCCCGCGGGACAGGGAACCACGGCAATGAGCAGTTCTTC,CASSPRGTGNHGNEQFF
TRBJ1-1,TRBV11-3,.,.,TGTGCCAGCAGCTCCATGAACACTGAAGCTTTCTTT,CASSSMNTEAFF
TRBJ1-1,TRBV14,few,.,TGTGCCAGCAGCCAAGGGTGGGCCACTGAAGCTTTCTTT,CASSQGWATEAFF
TRBJ1-1,TRBV5-1,.,.,TGCGCCAGCAGCTTGGCCAGGGTAGGGGACACTGAAGCTTTCTTT,CASSLARVGDTEAFF
TRBJ1-2,TRBV7-8,.,TRBD1,TGTGCCAGCAGCTTAGACCGGGACAGCTTCTATGGCTACACCTTC,CASSLDRDSFYGYTF
TRBJ1-4,TRBV4-3,.,TRBD1,TGCGCCAGCAGCCACCACAGGGGTTTAGGGGAAAAACTGTTTTTT,CASSHHRGLGEKLFF
TRBJ2-2,TRBV19,.,.,TGTGCCAGTAGTATGGGACAGAACACCGGGGAGCTGTTTTTT,CASSMGQNTGELFF
TRBJ2-3,TRBV9,.,.,TGTGCCAGCAGCGTAGGCGGTAGCACAGATACGCAGTATTTT,CASSVGGSTDTQYF
TRBJ2-7,TRBV29-1,.,.,TGCAGCGTTTTAGACAGTGAAAACTACGAGCAGTACTTC,CSVLDSENYEQYF
TRBJ1-2,TRBV18,.,TRBD1,TGTGCCAGCTCACCTGAGGGGGCGGACTATGGCTACACCTTC,CASSPEGADYGYTF
TRBJ2-7,TRBV2,few,.,TGTGCCAGCAGCGACAGGAGGCGGGAGCAGTACTTC,CASSDRRREQYF
TRBJ2-6,TRBV30,.,.,TGTGCCTTGGACAGCTCTGGGGCCAACGTCCTGACTTTC,CALDSSGANVLTF
TRBJ1-6,TRBV30,once,TRBD1,TGTGCCTGTTGGGGACAGGCGAGCTCCTATAATTCACCCCTCCACTTT,CACWGQASSYNSPLHF
TRBJ2-7,TRBV27,.,TRBD2,TGTGCCAGCAGTCTCCAAGGGGGTCGGGGACTAGCGGGAGGCTTCCTCTACGAGCAGTACTTC,CASSLQGGRGLAGGFLYEQYF
TRBJ1-6,TRBV4-3,once,.,TGCGCCAGCAGCCAAGATAGGGGGATTGGGTCACCCCTCCACTTT,CASSQDRGIGSPLHF
TRBJ2-7,TRBV19,.,TRBD1,TGTGCCAGTAGTAGGACCACAGGGGGCTATGATAACGAGCAGTACTTC,CASSRTTGGYDNEQYF
TRBJ1-4,TRBV7-2,.,.,TGTGCCAGCAGCCGGCGGGGCGATCAGGCAACTAATGAAAAACTGTTTTTT,CASSRRGDQATNEKLFF
TRBJ2-1,TRBV24-1,once,.,TGTGCCACCAGTGATTCGCCGGAGGGGCAGTTCTTC,CATSDSPEGQFF
TRBJ2-2,TRBV2,.,.,TGTGCCAGCAGTGTGGTTAGCGACACCGGGGAGCTGTTTTTT,CASSVVSDTGELFF
TRBJ1-4,TRBV7-9,.,.,TGTGCCAGCAGCTCCGTCGGGCCGGAGGTGTTTTTT,CASSSVGPEVFF
TRBJ2-5,TRBV6-6,.,.,TGTGCCAGCAGCCGAGAGACCCAGTACTTC,CASSRETQYF
TRBJ1-1,TRBV20-1,.,TRBD1,TGCAGTGCTAGTGGTGTCAGGGGGCGGAACACTGAAGCTTTCTTT,CSASGVRGRNTEAFF
TRBJ1-2,TRBV5-1,.,.,TGCGCCAGCAGCGTGACAGACAGCCCCTCGTTCGGCTACACCTTC,CASSVTDSPSFGYTF
TRBJ2-7,TRBV7-6,.,TRBD1,TGTGCCAGCAGCTTTGGGACAGGGGTTACCTACGAGCAGTACTTC,CASSFGTGVTYEQYF
TRBJ2-3,TRBV24-1,.,.,TGTGCCACCAGTGATTCACCGGGGGGCATGGGTGAAGAAACAGATACGCAGTATTTT,CATSDSPGGMGEETDTQYF
TRBJ2-1,TRBV13,.,.,TGTGCCAGCAGCCCGACGACAGGCGGTGGGGATGAGCAGTTCTTC,CASSPTTGGGDEQFF
TRBJ1-5,TRBV19,.,.,TGTGCCAGTAGTGCGGGGTGGCTGGGTAGCAATCAGCCCCAGCATTTT,CASSAGWLGSNQPQHF
TRBJ1-4,TRBV2,few,.,TGTGCCAGCACCGGGACGGGAGGCGAGGAAAAACTGTTTTTT,CASTGTGGEEKLFF
TRBJ2-3,TRBV7-9,.,.,TGTGCCAGCAGGGTTAGTTCCCAGGGTAGTGAGACGCAGTATTTT,CASRVSSQGSETQYF
TRBJ2-2,TRBV18,.,TRBD1,TGTGCCAGCTCACCGACGAGCGGACAGGGGGCCGGGGAGCTGTTTTTT,CASSPTSGQGAGELFF
TRBJ2-1,TRBV6-2/TRBV6-3,.,TRBD2,TGTGCCAGCAGTTACAATGAGCGGGGGATGGATGAGCAGTTCTTC,CASSYNERGMDEQFF
TRBJ2-7,TRBV7-2,.,.,TGTGCCAGCAGCTTAGATTCCGGGACAAATTCCTACGAGCAGTACTTC,CASSLDSGTNSYEQYF
TRBJ2-1,TRBV5-4,.,.,TGTGCCAGCAGTTCTTATGCGGGCCGCTACAATGAGCAGTTCTTC,CASSSYAGRYNEQFF
TRBJ2-2,TRBV5-5,.,.,TGTGCCAGCAGCGAAACGGCCGGGGAGCTGTTTTTT,CASSETAGELFF
TRBJ2-1,TRBV4-3,.,TRBD2,TGCGCCAGCAGCCTCGCGGGACTAGCGGACAGCTCCTACAATGAGCAGTTCTTC,CASSLAGLADSSYNEQFF
TRBJ1-2,TRBV11-3,once,TRBD1,TGTGCCAGCAGCTTAAGGACAGGGGGTAAGGATGGCTACACCTTC,CASSLRTGGKDGYTF
TRBJ1-2,TRBV20-1,.,TRBD1,TGCAGTGCTAGTCTTCAGGACAGGGGTATGGAAGGCTACACCTTC,CSASLQDRGMEGYTF